Reported below is one T cell receptor (beta chain). Its antigen remains unidentified. Germline V lookup: CDR1 SNHLY, CDR2 FYNNEI. V was trimmed by 4 bases and J by 0 bases, leaving 7 bases between them. The CDR3 is 13 amino acids. PCR was performed using 60 Vbeta and 13 Jbeta primers. Profiled with immunoSEQ multiplex PCR; TCRdb holds only in-frame clones, not every one. Among about 170,000 clones listed, 60% to 80% were seen once. The data belong to a study of cytomegalovirus exposure and HLA in healthy donors. Turning to the study itself: From approximately 170 million T cells, an earlier analysis saw 90 million to 130 million unique TCR beta sequences. Study-level points and caveats: The analysis excluded some indistinguishable V segments, including TRBV6-2 and TRBV6-3.

The rearrangement uses TRBV2 and TRBJ2-7; tentative D call: TRBD2 (6 bases). The receptor was isolated from a man aged 40-55 years in good health and CMV-seronegative. Material for sequencing was PBMCs. This chain's CDR3 is CASSVGGSYEQYF. CDR3 nucleotide sequence: TGTGCCAGCAGTGTGGGGGGCTCCTACGAGCAGTACTTC. Filled out from reference TRBV2 and TRBJ2-7, the complete variable domain reads EPEVTQTPSHQVTQMGQEVILRCVPISNHLYFYWYRQILGQKVEFLVSFYNNEISEKSEIFDDQFSVERPDGSNFTLKIRSTKLEDSAMYFCASSVGGSYEQYFGPGTRLTVT.